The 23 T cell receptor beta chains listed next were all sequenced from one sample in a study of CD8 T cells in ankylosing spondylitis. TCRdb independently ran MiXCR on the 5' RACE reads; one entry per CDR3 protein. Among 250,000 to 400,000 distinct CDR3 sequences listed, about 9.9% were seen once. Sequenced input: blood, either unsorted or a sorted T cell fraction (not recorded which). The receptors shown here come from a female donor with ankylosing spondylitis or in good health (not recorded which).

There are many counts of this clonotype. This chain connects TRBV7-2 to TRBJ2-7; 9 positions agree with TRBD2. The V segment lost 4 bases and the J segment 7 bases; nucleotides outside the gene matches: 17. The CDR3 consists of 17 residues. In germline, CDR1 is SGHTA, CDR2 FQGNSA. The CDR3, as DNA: TGTGCCAGCAGCTCCTTACCTGGGGGCGGGAGGGCTAAAGAGCAGTACTTC. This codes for CASSSLPGGGRAKEQYF.

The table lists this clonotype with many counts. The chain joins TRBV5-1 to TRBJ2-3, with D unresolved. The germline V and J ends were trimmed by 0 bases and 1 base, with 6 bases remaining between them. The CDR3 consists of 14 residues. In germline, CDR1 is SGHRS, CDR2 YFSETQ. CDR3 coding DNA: TGCGCCAGCAGCTTGGCCTCACGCACAGATACGCAGTATTTT. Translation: CASSLASRTDTQYF. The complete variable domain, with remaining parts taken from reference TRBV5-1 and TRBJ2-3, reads KAGVTQTPRYLIKTRGQQVTLSCSPISGHRSVSWYQQTPGQGLQFLFEYFSETQRNKGNFPGRFSGRQFSNSRSEMNVSTLELGDSALYLCASSLASRTDTQYFGPGTRLTVL.

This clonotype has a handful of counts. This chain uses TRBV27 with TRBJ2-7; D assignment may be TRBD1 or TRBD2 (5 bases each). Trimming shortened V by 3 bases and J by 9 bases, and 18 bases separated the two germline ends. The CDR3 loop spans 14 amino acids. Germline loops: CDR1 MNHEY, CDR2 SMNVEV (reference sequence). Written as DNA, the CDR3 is TGTGCCAGCAGTTTGTCGGGACCCCCTCTGGGGCAGTACTTC. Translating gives CASSLSGPPLGQYF.

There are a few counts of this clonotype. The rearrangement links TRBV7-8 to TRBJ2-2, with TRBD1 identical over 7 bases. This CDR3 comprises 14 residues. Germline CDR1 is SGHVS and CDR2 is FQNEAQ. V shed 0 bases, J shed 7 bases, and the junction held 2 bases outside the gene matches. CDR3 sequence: CASSLATGVGELFF. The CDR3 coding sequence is TGTGCCAGCAGCTTAGCCACAGGGGTCGGGGAGCTGTTTTTT.

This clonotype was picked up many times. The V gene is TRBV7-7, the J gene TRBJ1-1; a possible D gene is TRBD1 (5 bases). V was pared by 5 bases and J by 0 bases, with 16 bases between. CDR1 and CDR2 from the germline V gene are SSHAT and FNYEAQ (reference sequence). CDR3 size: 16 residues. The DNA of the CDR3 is TGTGCCAGCAGCCCCATGGGCAAGGGGATGAACACTGAAGCTTTCTTT. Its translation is CASSPMGKGMNTEAFF.

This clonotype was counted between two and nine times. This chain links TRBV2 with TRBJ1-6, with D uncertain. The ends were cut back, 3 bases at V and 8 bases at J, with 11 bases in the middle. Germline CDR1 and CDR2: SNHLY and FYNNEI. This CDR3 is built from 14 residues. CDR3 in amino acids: CASSESMRDSPLHF. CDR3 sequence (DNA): TGTGCCAGCAGTGAGTCCATGAGGGATTCACCCCTCCACTTT. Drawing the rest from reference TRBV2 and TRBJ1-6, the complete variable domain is EPEVTQTPSHQVTQMGQEVILRCVPISNHLYFYWYRQILGQKVEFLVSFYNNEISEKSEIFDDQFSVERPDGSNFTLKIRSTKLEDSAMYFCASSESMRDSPLHFGNGTRLTVT.

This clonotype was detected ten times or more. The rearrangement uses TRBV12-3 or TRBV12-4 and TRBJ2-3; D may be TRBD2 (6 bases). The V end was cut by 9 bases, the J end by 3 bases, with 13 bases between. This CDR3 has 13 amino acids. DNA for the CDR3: TGTGCCAGTGGGACGGGGGAGACAGATACGCAGTATTTT. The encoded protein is CASGTGETDTQYF.

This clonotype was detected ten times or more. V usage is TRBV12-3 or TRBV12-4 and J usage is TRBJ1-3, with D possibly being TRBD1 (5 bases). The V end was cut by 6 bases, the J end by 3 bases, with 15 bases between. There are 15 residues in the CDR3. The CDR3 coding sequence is TGTGCCAGCAGCTACGACAGTTTCTTTGGAAACACCATATATTTT. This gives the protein CASSYDSFFGNTIYF.

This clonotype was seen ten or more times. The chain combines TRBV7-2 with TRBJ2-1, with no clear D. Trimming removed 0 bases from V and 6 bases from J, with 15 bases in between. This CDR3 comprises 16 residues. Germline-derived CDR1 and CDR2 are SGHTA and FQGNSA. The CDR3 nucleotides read TGTGCCAGCAGCTTAGCTGGGAATCCTCCTCCCAATGAGCAGTTCTTC. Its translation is CASSLAGNPPPNEQFF.

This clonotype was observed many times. CDR3 DNA sequence: TGCGCCAGCAGCTTGGCTCGACCCGACGAGCAGTACTTC. Protein sequence: CASSLARPDEQYF. The chain joins TRBV5-1 to TRBJ2-7, with no clear D. The CDR3 loop spans 13 amino acids. The germline V gene has CDR1 SGHRS and CDR2 YFSETQ. V lost 0 bases and J lost 5, with 9 bases in between.

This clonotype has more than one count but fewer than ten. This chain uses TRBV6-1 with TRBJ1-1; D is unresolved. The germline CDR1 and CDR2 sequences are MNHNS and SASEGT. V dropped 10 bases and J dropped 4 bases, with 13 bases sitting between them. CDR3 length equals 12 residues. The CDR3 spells CATAGGPTEAFF. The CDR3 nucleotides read TGTGCCACCGCGGGAGGGCCCACTGAAGCTTTCTTT.

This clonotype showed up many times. CDR3 amino acids: CASSSDMPGTEQYF. In DNA form, the CDR3 reads TGCGCCAGCAGCTCGGACATGCCCGGAACCGAGCAGTACTTC. This chain connects TRBV5-1 to TRBJ2-7; D is perhaps TRBD1 (5 bases). V gave up 3 bases and J gave up 6 bases, with 16 bases separating them. CDR1 is SGHRS, CDR2 YFSETQ, per germline. The CDR3 contains 14 residues.

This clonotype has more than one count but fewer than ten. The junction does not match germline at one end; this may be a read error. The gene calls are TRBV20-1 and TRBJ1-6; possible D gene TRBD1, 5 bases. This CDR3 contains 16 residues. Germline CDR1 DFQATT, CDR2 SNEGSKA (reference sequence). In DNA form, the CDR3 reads TGCTGTGCTAGAGACGGGGGGAGCTCCTATAATTCACCCCTCCACTTT. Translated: CCARDGGSSYNSPLHF.

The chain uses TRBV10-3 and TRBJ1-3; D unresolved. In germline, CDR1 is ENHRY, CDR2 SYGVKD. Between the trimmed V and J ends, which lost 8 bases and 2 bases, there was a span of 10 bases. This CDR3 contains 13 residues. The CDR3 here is CAIGTWTGNTIYF. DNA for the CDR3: TGTGCCATCGGAACCTGGACTGGAAACACCATATATTTT.

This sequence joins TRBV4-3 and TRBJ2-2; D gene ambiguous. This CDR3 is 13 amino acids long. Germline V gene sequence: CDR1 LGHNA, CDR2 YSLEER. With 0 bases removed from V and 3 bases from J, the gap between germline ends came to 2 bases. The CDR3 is CASSQEYTGELFF. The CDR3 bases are TGCGCCAGCAGCCAAGAATACACCGGGGAGCTGTTTTTT.

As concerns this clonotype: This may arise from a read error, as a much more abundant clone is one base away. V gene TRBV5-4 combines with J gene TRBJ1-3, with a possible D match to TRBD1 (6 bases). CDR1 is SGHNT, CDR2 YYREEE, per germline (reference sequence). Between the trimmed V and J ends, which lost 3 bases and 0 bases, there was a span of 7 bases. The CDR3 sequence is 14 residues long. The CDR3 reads CASSSDSSGNTIYF. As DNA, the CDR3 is TGTGCCAGCAGCTCGGACAGCTCTGGAAACACCATATATTTT.

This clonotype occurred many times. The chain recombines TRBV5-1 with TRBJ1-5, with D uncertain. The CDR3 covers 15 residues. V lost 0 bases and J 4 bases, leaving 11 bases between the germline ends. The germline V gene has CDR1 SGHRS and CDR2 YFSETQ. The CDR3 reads CASSLGAGGNQPQHF. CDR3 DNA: TGCGCCAGCAGCTTGGGGGCAGGAGGGAATCAGCCCCAGCATTTT. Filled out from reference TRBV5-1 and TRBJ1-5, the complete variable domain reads KAGVTQTPRYLIKTRGQQVTLSCSPISGHRSVSWYQQTPGQGLQFLFEYFSETQRNKGNFPGRFSGRQFSNSRSEMNVSTLELGDSALYLCASSLGAGGNQPQHFGDGTRLSIL.

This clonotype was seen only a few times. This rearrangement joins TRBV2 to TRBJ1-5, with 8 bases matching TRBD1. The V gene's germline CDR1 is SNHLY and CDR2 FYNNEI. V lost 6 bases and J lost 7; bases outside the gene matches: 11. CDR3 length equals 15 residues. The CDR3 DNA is TGTGCCAGCAGGACGGACAGGGACTGGGGGCAGCCCCAGCATTTT. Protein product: CASRTDRDWGQPQHF.

The chain's CDR3 is CASSLADSLGTEAFF. The CDR3 coding sequence is TGTGCCAGCAGCCTCGCGGACAGTCTAGGGACTGAAGCTTTCTTT. The gene calls are TRBV3-1 and TRBJ1-1; TRBD1 might be the D (6 bases). The CDR3 is 15 amino acids. Trimming took 4 bases from V and 5 from J, leaving 17 bases between them. Germline V gene sequence: CDR1 LGHDT, CDR2 YNNKEL (reference sequence).

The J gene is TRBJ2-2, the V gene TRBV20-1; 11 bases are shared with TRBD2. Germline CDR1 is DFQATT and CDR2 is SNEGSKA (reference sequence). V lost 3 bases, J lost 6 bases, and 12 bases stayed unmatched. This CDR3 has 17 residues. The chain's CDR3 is CSASNLLAGGLAGELFF. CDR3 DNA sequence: TGCAGTGCTAGTAACCTTTTAGCGGGGGGGTTAGCCGGGGAGCTGTTTTTT.

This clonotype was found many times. CDR3 sequence: CSVKQGTHEQYF. Written as DNA, the CDR3 is TGCAGCGTTAAACAGGGGACCCACGAGCAGTACTTC. This chain uses TRBV29-1 with TRBJ2-7, with TRBD1 identical over 7 bases. The CDR3 loop spans 12 amino acids. CDR1 SQVTM and CDR2 ANQGSEA come from the germline V gene. The trim removed 5 bases at V and 5 bases at J, leaving 6 bases unmatched.

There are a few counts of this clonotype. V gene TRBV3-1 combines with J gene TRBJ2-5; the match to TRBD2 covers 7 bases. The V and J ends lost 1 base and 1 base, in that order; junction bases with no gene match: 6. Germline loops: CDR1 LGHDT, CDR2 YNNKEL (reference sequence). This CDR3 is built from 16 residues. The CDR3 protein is CASSQVAAGAQETQYF. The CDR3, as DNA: TGTGCCAGCAGCCAAGTAGCGGCGGGAGCCCAAGAGACCCAGTACTTC.

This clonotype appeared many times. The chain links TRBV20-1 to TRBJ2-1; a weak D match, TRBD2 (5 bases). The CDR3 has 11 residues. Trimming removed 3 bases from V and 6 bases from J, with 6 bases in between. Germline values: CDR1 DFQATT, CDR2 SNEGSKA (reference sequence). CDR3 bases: TGCAGTGCTAGGCGGGCCAATGAGCAGTTCTTC. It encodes CSARRANEQFF.